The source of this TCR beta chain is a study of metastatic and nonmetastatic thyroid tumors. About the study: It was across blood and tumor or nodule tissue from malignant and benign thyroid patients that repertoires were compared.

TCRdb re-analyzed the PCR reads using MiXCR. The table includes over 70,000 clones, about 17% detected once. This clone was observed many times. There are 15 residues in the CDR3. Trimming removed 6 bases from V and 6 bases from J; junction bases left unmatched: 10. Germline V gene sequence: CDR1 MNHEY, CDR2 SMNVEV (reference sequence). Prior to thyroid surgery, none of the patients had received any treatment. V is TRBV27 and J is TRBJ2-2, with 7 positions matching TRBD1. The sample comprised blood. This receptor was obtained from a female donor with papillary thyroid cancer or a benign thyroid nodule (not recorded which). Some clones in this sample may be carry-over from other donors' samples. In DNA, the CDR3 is TGTGCCAGCAGCCACGACAGGGCATTGGCCGGGGAGCTGTTTTTT. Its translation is CASSHDRALAGELFF.